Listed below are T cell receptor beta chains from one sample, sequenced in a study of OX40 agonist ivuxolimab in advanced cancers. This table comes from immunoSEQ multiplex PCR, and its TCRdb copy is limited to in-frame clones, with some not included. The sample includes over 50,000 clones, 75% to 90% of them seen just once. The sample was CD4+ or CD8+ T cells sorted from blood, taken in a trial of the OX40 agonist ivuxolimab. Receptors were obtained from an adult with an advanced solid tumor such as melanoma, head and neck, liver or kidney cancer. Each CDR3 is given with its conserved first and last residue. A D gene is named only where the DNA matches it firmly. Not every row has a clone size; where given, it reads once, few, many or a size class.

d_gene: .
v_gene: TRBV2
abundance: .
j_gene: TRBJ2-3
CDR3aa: CASRVSVSTDTQYF
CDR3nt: TGTGCCAGCAGGGTTAGCGTTAGCACAGATACGCAGTATTTT

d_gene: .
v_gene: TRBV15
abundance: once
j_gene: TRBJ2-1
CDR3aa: CATSRDGGLAEQFF
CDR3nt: TGTGCCACCAGCAGAGATGGTGGGCTAGCCGAGCAGTTCTTC

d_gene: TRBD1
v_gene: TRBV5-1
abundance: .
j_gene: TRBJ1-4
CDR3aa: CASSFGTGREKLFF
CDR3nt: TGCGCCAGCAGCTTCGGGACAGGGCGTGAAAAACTGTTTTTT

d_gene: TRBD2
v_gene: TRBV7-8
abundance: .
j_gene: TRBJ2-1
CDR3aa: CASRELAGIYNEQFF
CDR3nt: TGTGCCAGCAGGGAACTAGCGGGGATCTACAATGAGCAGTTCTTC

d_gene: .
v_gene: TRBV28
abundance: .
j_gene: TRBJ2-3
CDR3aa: CASSFSGTISTDTQYF
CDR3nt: TGTGCCAGCAGTTTTTCCGGTACAATTAGCACAGATACGCAGTATTTT

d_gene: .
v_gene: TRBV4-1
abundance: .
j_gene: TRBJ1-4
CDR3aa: CASSQGPTFNEKLFF
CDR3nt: TGCGCCAGCAGCCAAGGGCCCACCTTTAATGAAAAACTGTTTTTT

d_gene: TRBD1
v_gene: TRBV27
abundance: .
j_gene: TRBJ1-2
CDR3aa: CASRQGGSGYTF
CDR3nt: TGTGCCAGCAGACAGGGGGGTTCTGGCTACACCTTC

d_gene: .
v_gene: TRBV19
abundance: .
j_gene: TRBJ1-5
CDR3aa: CASSVTHNQPQHF
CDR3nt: TGTGCCAGTAGTGTGACCCACAATCAGCCCCAGCATTTT

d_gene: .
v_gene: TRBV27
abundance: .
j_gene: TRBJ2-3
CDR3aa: CASSLVGQGPTGTDTQYF
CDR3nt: TGTGCCAGCAGTTTGGTGGGGCAGGGACCAACGGGGACAGATACGCAGTATTTT

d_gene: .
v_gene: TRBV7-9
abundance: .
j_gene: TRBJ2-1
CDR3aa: CASSLIPSWNNEQFF
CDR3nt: TGTGCCAGCAGCTTAATTCCTAGCTGGAACAATGAGCAGTTCTTC

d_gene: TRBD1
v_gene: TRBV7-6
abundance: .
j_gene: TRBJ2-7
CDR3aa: CASSLGQGFYEQYF
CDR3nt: TGTGCCAGCAGCTTAGGACAGGGTTTCTACGAGCAGTACTTC

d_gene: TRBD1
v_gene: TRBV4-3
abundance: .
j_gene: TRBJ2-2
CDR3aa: CASRLGTGDNTGELFF
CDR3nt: TGCGCCAGCAGGCTAGGGACAGGGGACAACACCGGGGAGCTGTTTTTT

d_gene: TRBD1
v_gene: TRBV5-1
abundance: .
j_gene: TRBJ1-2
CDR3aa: CASSHRELFGQGFRYTF
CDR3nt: TGCGCCAGCAGCCACCGGGAACTGTTTGGACAGGGGTTCCGCTACACCTTC